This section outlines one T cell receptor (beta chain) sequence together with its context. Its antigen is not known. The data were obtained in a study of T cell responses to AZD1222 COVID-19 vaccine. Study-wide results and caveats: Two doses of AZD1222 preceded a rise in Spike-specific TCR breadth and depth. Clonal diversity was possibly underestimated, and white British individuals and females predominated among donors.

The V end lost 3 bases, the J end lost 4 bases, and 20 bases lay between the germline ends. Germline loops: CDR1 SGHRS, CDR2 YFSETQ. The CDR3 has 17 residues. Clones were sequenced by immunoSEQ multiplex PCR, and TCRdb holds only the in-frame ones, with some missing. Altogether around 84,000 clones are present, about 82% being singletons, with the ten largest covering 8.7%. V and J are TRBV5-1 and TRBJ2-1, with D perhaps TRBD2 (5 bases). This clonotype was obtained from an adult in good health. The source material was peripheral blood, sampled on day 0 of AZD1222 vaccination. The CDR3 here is CASSSTPLAGLYNEQFF. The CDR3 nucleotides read TGCGCCAGCAGCTCGACCCCCCTGGCGGGCCTATACAATGAGCAGTTCTTC.